The T cell receptor (beta chain) described here comes from a study of CXCR3-negative and CXCR3-positive naive CD8 T cells. The wider study: Collectively, the libraries yielded 110 million to 150 million TRB reads in total, at about 1.5 +/- 0.3 million per library. Findings and limits, study-wide: Cryopreservation partially lowered CXCR3 expression, so most assays used fresh PBMCs.

Libraries of TRB cDNA were made by 5' RACE and carried UMIs. TCRdb re-called the 5' RACE reads; every CDR3 protein appears as one record, without DNA. This sample contains 45,000 to 65,000 distinct CDR3 sequences. Every individual CD8+ T cell subset underwent sorting in triplicate at around 300,000 cells apiece. Those CD8+ T cells considered naive were CD45RO-CCR7+CD27+CD95-. Note on this clonotype: Antigen specificity is unknown.

This receptor was identified in a human donor in good health. Some clones in this sample may be carry-over from other donors' samples. Specimen: naive CXCR3- CD8+ T cells from blood. Indicated subset: CD45RO-CCR7+CD27+CD95- naive CD8+ T cells lacking CXCR3 (TNR3-).

This CDR3 is CASSFGGGLIYEQYF. The rearrangement uses TRBV7-6 and TRBJ2-7; TCRdb designates TRBD1, a call that cannot be tested without DNA. From germline, CDR1 is SGHVS and CDR2 FNYEAQ. The CDR3 consists of 15 residues. Full variable domain (outside the CDR3, taken from reference TRBV7-6 and TRBJ2-7): GAGVSQSPRYKVTKRGQDVALRCDPISGHVSLYWYRQALGQGPEFLTYFNYEAQQDKSGLPNDRFSAERPEGSISTLTIQRTEQRDSAMYRCASSFGGGLIYEQYFGPGTRLTVT.